This entry lists 22 T cell receptor beta chains sequenced from one sample in a study of blood T cell repertoires in COVID-19. Measured with immunoSEQ multiplex PCR; TCRdb has only the in-frame clones, and not every one. The data show more than 200,000 clones, about nine tenths seen once. Sequenced: PBMCs or T cells enriched from blood (not recorded which). These receptors all stem from a woman aged 30 to 39 with acute COVID-19.

The chain combines TRBV11-1 with TRBJ2-7; TRBD2 might be the D (5 bases). The CDR3 sequence is 14 residues long. The V and J ends lost 5 bases and 2 bases respectively, with 13 bases between them. CDR1 and CDR2 from the germline V gene are SGHAT and FQDESV (reference sequence). CDR3 in DNA: TGTGCCAGCAGCCCCGGAGAGGGCCCCTACGAGCAGTACTTC. It translates to CASSPGEGPYEQYF. Combining the CDR3 with reference TRBV11-1 and TRBJ2-7 gives the whole variable domain EAEVAQSPRYKITEKSQAVAFWCDPISGHATLYWYRQILGQGPELLVQFQDESVVDDSQLPKDRFSAERLKGVDSTLKIQPAELGDSAMYLCASSPGEGPYEQYFGPGTRLTVT.

This clone came up a few times. The V gene is TRBV6-5, the J gene TRBJ2-1; D gene ambiguous. The germline V and J ends were trimmed by 4 bases and 7 bases, with 8 bases remaining between them. Germline V gene sequence: CDR1 MNHEY, CDR2 SVGAGI. The CDR3 runs to 12 residues. The CDR3 region is CASSSTVNEQFF. The CDR3 DNA follows: TGTGCCAGCAGTTCGACTGTGAATGAGCAGTTCTTC.

The table lists this clone with a few counts. The chain is built from TRBV15 and TRBJ2-7; 10 nucleotides line up with TRBD1. The trim removed 0 bases at V and 0 bases at J, leaving 8 bases unmatched. Germline V gene sequence: CDR1 LNHNV, CDR2 YYDKDF (reference sequence). The CDR3 sequence is 18 residues long. This CDR3 is CATSRDRRDRGSSYEQYF. In DNA form, the CDR3 reads TGTGCCACCAGCAGAGATAGAAGGGACAGGGGTAGCTCCTACGAGCAGTACTTC.

The rearrangement uses TRBV7-2 and TRBJ1-5; 12 bases match TRBD1. Trimming took 5 bases from V and 7 from J; bases not matched to a gene: 6. Germline assignment: CDR1 SGHTA and CDR2 FQGNSA. CDR3 length: 15 amino acids. CDR3 in DNA: TGTGCCAGCAGCCGGGGACAGGGGGCAGGACAGCCCCAGCATTTT. Amino acids: CASSRGQGAGQPQHF.

The rearrangement links TRBV5-1 to TRBJ2-2, with 8 bases aligning to TRBD1. J lost 5 bases, V lost 5 bases, and 8 bases had no gene match. The CDR3 has 15 amino acids. The germline V gene has CDR1 SGHRS and CDR2 YFSETQ. The CDR3 DNA reads as TGCGCCAGCAGAGGCGGGGACAGGTCGACCGGGGAGCTGTTTTTT. This gives the protein CASRGGDRSTGELFF. The whole variable domain, filled in from reference TRBV5-1 and TRBJ2-2, reads KAGVTQTPRYLIKTRGQQVTLSCSPISGHRSVSWYQQTPGQGLQFLFEYFSETQRNKGNFPGRFSGRQFSNSRSEMNVSTLELGDSALYLCASRGGDRSTGELFFGEGSRLTVL.

The V and J genes are TRBV30 and TRBJ1-5, with TRBD1 matching over 12 bases. CDR3 length: 16 residues. V dropped 3 bases and J dropped 7; count of bases not matched to a gene: 10. Germline lookup yields CDR1 GTSNPN and CDR2 SVGIG (reference sequence). Written as DNA, the CDR3 is TGTGCCTGGAGGACTCCCGGGACAGGGGGCGGCCAGCCCCAGCATTTT. It yields the protein CAWRTPGTGGGQPQHF.

This clone showed up just once. The J gene is TRBJ2-1, the V gene TRBV12-3 or TRBV12-4; no reliable D call. The V end lost 5 bases, the J end lost 8 bases, and 10 bases lay between the germline ends. The CDR3 runs 12 residues. The CDR3 sequence is CASSPRRYEQFF. In DNA, the CDR3 is TGTGCCAGCAGTCCGCGGCGTTATGAGCAGTTCTTC.

The chain joins TRBV7-9 to TRBJ2-1, with 7 bases identical to TRBD2. V gave up 0 bases and J gave up 4 bases; unmatched junction bases: 6. CDR3 length: 16 residues. CDR1 SEHNR and CDR2 FQNEAQ come from the germline V gene (reference sequence). CDR3 loop: CASSLAGGGAYNEQFF. The DNA of the CDR3 is TGTGCCAGCAGCTTAGCGGGCGGGGGAGCTTACAATGAGCAGTTCTTC.

The chain is built from TRBV28 and TRBJ2-7; 7 bases are a match to TRBD2. V shed 6 bases, J shed 0 bases, and the junction held 5 bases outside the gene matches. This CDR3 spans 14 amino acids. Germline-derived CDR1 and CDR2 are MDHEN and SYDVKM. This CDR3 reads CASRSGTRSYEQYF. The CDR3, as DNA: TGTGCCAGCAGAAGCGGGACTCGCTCCTACGAGCAGTACTTC.

The chain joins TRBV2 to TRBJ2-4, with a tentative D call TRBD2 (7 bases). V lost 1 base and J 5 bases, leaving 15 bases between the germline ends. CDR3 length: 16 residues. From germline, CDR1 is SNHLY and CDR2 FYNNEI. The CDR3 spells CASSEVLSGGQNIQYF. The DNA of the CDR3 is TGTGCCAGCAGTGAAGTCCTGTCCGGGGGGCAAAACATTCAGTACTTC.

The chain links TRBV20-1 to TRBJ1-1; the match to TRBD1 covers 7 bases. Looked up from germline, CDR1 is DFQATT and CDR2 is SNEGSKA (reference sequence). Germline trimming cut 3 bases from V and 0 bases from J; bases unmatched to any gene: 10. The CDR3 sequence is 16 residues long. The CDR3 loop is CSASPFRGFMNTEAFF. Written as DNA, the CDR3 is TGCAGTGCTAGTCCATTCAGGGGGTTTATGAACACTGAAGCTTTCTTT.

This CDR3 is CASSFGQASSPLHF. CDR3 sequence (DNA): TGTGCCAGCAGTTTCGGACAGGCATCATCACCCCTCCACTTT. V is TRBV27 and J is TRBJ1-6; the match to TRBD1 covers 7 bases. There are 14 residues in the CDR3. V dropped 3 bases and J dropped 10; count of bases not matched to a gene: 6. Germline CDR1 MNHEY, CDR2 SMNVEV (reference sequence).

The J gene is TRBJ2-3, the V gene TRBV7-3, with TRBD2 matching over 12 bases. This CDR3 comprises 20 residues. Losses at the gene ends were 0 bases for V and 0 bases for J; bases not matched to a gene: 10. Germline V lookup: CDR1 SGHTA, CDR2 FQGTGA. The CDR3 loop is CASSLTPSGGAFLSTDTQYF. The CDR3 region has the DNA TGTGCCAGCAGCTTAACGCCTAGCGGGGGGGCCTTCCTTAGCACAGATACGCAGTATTTT. The complete variable domain, with remaining parts taken from reference TRBV7-3 and TRBJ2-3, reads GAGVSQTPSNKVTEKGKYVELRCDPISGHTALYWYRQSLGQGPEFLIYFQGTGAADDSGLPNDRFFAVRPEGSVSTLKIQRTERGDSAVYLCASSLTPSGGAFLSTDTQYFGPGTRLTVL.

This chain connects TRBV7-9 to TRBJ2-5; 7 nucleotides align to TRBD1. Germline loops: CDR1 SEHNR, CDR2 FQNEAQ (reference sequence). Unmatched junction bases numbered 9, after V lost 5 bases and J lost 3 bases. This CDR3 is built from 15 residues. The CDR3 region has the DNA TGTGCCAGCAGCCGGGTACCGGGACAGAAAGAGACCCAGTACTTC. Encoded protein: CASSRVPGQKETQYF.

The V call is TRBV29-1, the J call TRBJ1-1, with D possibly TRBD1 on 6 matching bases. This CDR3 has 12 residues. Germline V CDR1 and CDR2: SQVTM, ANQGSEA. Trimming cost V 2 bases and J 7 bases, with 11 bases left between them. The CDR3 sequence is CSVERGSDEAFF. Written as DNA, the CDR3 is TGCAGCGTTGAAAGGGGGTCCGATGAAGCTTTCTTT.

The V call is TRBV6-5, the J call TRBJ2-3, with a tentative D call TRBD1 (5 bases). The CDR3 loop spans 12 amino acids. The V end was cut by 4 bases, the J end by 6 bases, with 8 bases between. CDR1 and CDR2 from the germline V gene are MNHEY and SVGAGI. CDR3 coding DNA: TGTGCCAGCAGTTCCAGGGTGGATACGCAGTATTTT. Its protein is CASSSRVDTQYF.

In nucleotides, the CDR3 is TGTGCCACCAGCAGAGATCCCGGGGAAGGAGGGTGGAACACTGAAGCTTTCTTT. This encodes CATSRDPGEGGWNTEAFF. The chain is built from TRBV15 and TRBJ1-1; unclear D gene. The germline gives CDR1 LNHNV, CDR2 YYDKDF (reference sequence). V gave up 0 bases and J gave up 1 base, with 18 bases separating them. The CDR3 totals 18 residues.

The CDR3 protein is CASSGRVLAGGQISYNEQFF. CDR3 DNA: TGTGCCAGCAGCGGGCGCGTCCTAGCGGGGGGGCAAATCTCCTACAATGAGCAGTTCTTC. The chain couples TRBV3-1 (or the pseudogene TRBV3-2) to TRBJ2-1, with 12 bases identical to TRBD2. Germline V lookup: CDR1 LGHDT, CDR2 YNNKEL (reference sequence). There are 20 residues in the CDR3. The J segment lost 0 bases and the V segment lost 5 bases, leaving 14 bases of the junction unmatched.

CDR3 in amino acids: CASSHRDSPGAVYGYTF. The CDR3 DNA reads TGTGCCAGCAGCCACCGGGACAGTCCTGGGGCTGTCTATGGCTACACCTTC. The chain employs TRBV5-5 and TRBJ1-2, with 7 bases that match TRBD1. The CDR3 has 17 amino acids. The germline CDR1 and CDR2 sequences are SGHKS and YYEKEE (reference sequence). The J segment lost 4 bases and the V segment lost 4 bases, leaving 16 bases of the junction unmatched.

For this clone: The DNA is left out, because the CDR3 cannot be placed on it with certainty; the CDR3 is given as TCRdb lists it. This rearrangement joins TRBV7-6 to TRBJ2-5; the table's D call, TRBD1, was not checked against the DNA. Germline loops: CDR1 SGHVS, CDR2 FNYEAQ. The CDR3 sequence runs 15 residues, both termini included. CDR3 sequence: CASSLHFGGEETQYF.

The count of this clone is one. CDR3 sequence: CASSIPYRQAGSPLHF. The CDR3 DNA reads TGTGCCAGTAGTATCCCCTACCGCCAGGCGGGATCACCCCTCCACTTT. The chain combines TRBV19 with TRBJ1-6, with D uncertain. The CDR3 length is 16 residues. The germline V and J ends were trimmed by 3 bases and 10 bases, with 19 bases remaining between them. Germline-derived CDR1 and CDR2 are LNHDA and SQIVND (reference sequence).

The genes are TRBV6-5 and TRBJ1-6, with D perhaps TRBD1 (6 bases). V was pared by 8 bases and J by 5 bases, with 16 bases between. Germline V gene lookup returns CDR1 MNHEY and CDR2 SVGAGI. This CDR3 is built from 15 residues. The CDR3 DNA reads TGTGCCAGCCTGGGAATACAGGGTAATAATTCACCCCTCCACTTT. Its protein is CASLGIQGNNSPLHF.